A selection of T cell receptor beta chains follows, all from one sample in a study of blood T cell repertoires in COVID-19. The repertoire was sequenced with immunoSEQ multiplex PCR; TCRdb's copy has only in-frame clones and lacks some. The data contain tens of thousands of clones, around 88% of them singletons. Sequencing was performed on peripheral blood. These receptors all come from a man aged 40-55 years with COVID-19, enrolled during active disease. CDR3s leave out the opening cysteine and the closing phenylalanine or tryptophan. A clone size is listed for some rows: how often the clone was seen (once, few, many), or a class if it is expanded.

TRBV27 few ASRAAGSGQPQH
TRBV18 once ASSPPVSGYEKLNEKLF
TRBV5-1 - ASSLGQGMNTEAF
TRBV30 - AWNRDRDSPLH
TRBV18 - ASSPSGRTDTQY
TRBV11-3 few ASSTTGQGNTEAF
TRBV3-1/TRBV3-2 few AERVGGYT
TRBV19 once ASTKTGGIYGYT
TRBV3-1/TRBV3-2 once ASSLQGARMETQY
TRBV15 - ATSRGQVNTEAF
TRBV19 - ASTIAGGGYNEQF
TRBV2 few ASSDWDRGYEQY
TRBV19 once ASSPYPGQDTDTQY
TRBV11-2 - ASGRGGPADTQY
TRBV30 once AWSYQGGEQY
TRBV3-1/TRBV3-2 once ASSQDFGTSGVVGSTDTQY
TRBV12-3/TRBV12-4 few ASSFGWDYGYT
TRBV6-5 - ASKKRQIKNTEAF
TRBV6-5 - ASSYPKRGGRY
TRBV30 - AWSAQGPETQY
TRBV7-8 once ASSRRDRVGEQY
TRBV6-1 - ASSEEVAGDLQETQY
TRBV6-5 - ASRPGLPETQY
TRBV5-4 few ASSLTGSSSPLH
TRBV29-1 - SVDSGTRDTIY
TRBV28 once ASKGSDYSNQPQH
TRBV7-9 - ASSLGHDNSCYYEQY
TRBV28 - ASSPTTGIVVGEQF
TRBV9 - ASSPHRDNYGDTQY
TRBV28 - ASSGSGGLRETQY
TRBV7-8 - ASSARDRVTGELF
TRBV5-1 - ASSLRSPTTEQY
TRBV5-4 - ASRPGLAGTDTQY
TRBV5-6 - ASVYRDGLYNEQF
TRBV19 - ASSNDRAVEQY
TRBV2 - ASSARGDNEQF
TRBV18 - ASSPMTGDEQY
TRBV5-4 - ASSAGTGGGTEAF
TRBV5-1 - ASSSLQGADTQY
TRBV30 - AGGRQEETQY
TRBV5-1 - ASSLGQVWENGYT
TRBV7-9 - ASRSRTGGIVSGANVLT
TRBV7-2 - ASSYTSGAGELF
TRBV21-1 - ASSSRSESNTGELF
TRBV2 once ASSSGTGTGELF
TRBV6-5 few ASETSGGASEQY
TRBV6-1 - ASSEVLAAYEQY
TRBV18 - ASSPPSQGADYGYT
TRBV7-2 - ASSLELAGGADTQY
TRBV7-7 - ASSLVHSGNTGELF